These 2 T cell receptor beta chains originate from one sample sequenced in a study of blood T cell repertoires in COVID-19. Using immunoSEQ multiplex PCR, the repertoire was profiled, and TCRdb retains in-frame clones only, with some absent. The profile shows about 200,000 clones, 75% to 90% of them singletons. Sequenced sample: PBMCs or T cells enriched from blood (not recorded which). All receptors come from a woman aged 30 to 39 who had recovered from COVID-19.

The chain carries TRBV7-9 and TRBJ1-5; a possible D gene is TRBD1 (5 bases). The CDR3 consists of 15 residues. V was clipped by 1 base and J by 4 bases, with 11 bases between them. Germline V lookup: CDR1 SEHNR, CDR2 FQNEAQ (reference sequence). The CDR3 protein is CASSLDGQGNQPQHF. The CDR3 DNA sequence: TGTGCCAGCAGCTTAGACGGGCAGGGAAATCAGCCCCAGCATTTT.

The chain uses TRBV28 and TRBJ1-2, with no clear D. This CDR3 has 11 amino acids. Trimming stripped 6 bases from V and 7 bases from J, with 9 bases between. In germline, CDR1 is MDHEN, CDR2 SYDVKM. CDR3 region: CASSHLFGYTF. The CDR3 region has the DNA TGTGCCAGCAGCCACCTATTTGGCTACACCTTC.